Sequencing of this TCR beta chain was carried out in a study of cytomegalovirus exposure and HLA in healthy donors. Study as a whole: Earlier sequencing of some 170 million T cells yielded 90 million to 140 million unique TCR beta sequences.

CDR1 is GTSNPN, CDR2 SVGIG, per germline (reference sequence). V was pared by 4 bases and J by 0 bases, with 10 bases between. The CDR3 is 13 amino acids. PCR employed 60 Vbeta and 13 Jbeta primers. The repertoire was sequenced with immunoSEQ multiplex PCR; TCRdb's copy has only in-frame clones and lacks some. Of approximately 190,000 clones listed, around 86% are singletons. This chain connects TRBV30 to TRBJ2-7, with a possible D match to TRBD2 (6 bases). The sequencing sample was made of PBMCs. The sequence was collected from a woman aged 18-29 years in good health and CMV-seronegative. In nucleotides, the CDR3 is TGTGCCTGGAAGGACGGGGGCTCCTACGAGCAGTACTTC. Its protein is CAWKDGGSYEQYF.